The source of this T cell receptor beta chain is a study of cytomegalovirus exposure and HLA in healthy donors (TCRdb year 2017). In the study overall: A later analysis indicated that the 95 to 150 validation repertoires were generated on the platform also employed for the approximately 700 repertoires of the first cohort. The study was designed to test whether signatures of past pathogen exposure could be identified by cataloging public T cell receptors. Besides the first cohort of 550 to 750 subjects, a separate validation cohort made up of roughly 120 different subjects was used. High-throughput TCR immunosequencing, statistical association of individual TCRs with disease status, and machine learning were combined to predict cytomegalovirus infection status.

What the study reported, not specific to this receptor: All 120 or so repertoires were used to score co-occurrence in the validation cohort in a later analysis, because that analysis had no HLA typing for the cohort. Subsequent analysis determined that TCRs grouped into clusters in the first cohort also showed a tendency toward co-occurrence across the 120 or so validation repertoires, and approximately 93% of cluster scores exceeded 0. Most TCR sequences were seen in very few donors, while some public TCRs were found in many individuals. The study gave a list of 150 to 200 TCR beta chains associated with cytomegalovirus. It was suggested by the authors that the approach could potentially be generalized to other disease states and immunological phenotypes. Cytomegalovirus status was reported to be diagnosed by the classifier with high specificity and sensitivity in both the original and validation cohorts. In vitro tests confirmed that three of the cytomegalovirus-associated TCR beta chains recognize cytomegalovirus antigens.

Separate from the approximately 670-subject first cohort, the validation cohort of roughly 110 subjects was the group to which the donors belonged. Receptor amplification or capture employed the immunoSEQ multiplex PCR assay. From the authors' description of their analysis: A statistical classification framework was developed to diagnose cytomegalovirus status using the catalog of TCR beta chain sequences. Held by TCRdb, this immuneACCESS table contains in-frame sequences only and omits some clones. Under half of the omission traces to an unresolved V gene where checked; the cause of the rest is unknown. For V, J and clone size, that table is used; D and trimming come from the DNA. This sample holds over 200,000 clones; around 88% were observed only once. 2.9% of the sample comes from the top ten. Reading from cysteine to phenylalanine, the CDR3 counts 14 amino acids. This entry keeps only the CDR3 DNA: 42 bases, framed from base 1. Between the V and J ends, shortened by 5 bases and 8 bases respectively, the junction contains 17 bases. CDR1 and CDR2, looked up from the germline V gene (reference sequence), are SEHNR and FQNEAQ.

About this clone: This clone's antigen is unknown. No base qualities exist here, and no much larger clone lies one base off it.

The sequence is built from TRBV7-9 and TRBJ2-3, with no confidently assigned D gene. Sequenced sample: PBMCs. This sequence originates from a woman aged 18 to 35 in good health and CMV-seronegative. The DNA sequence is as follows: TGTGCCAGCAGCCCCGGCGCCGGCCCAGGTACGCAGTATTTT. It translates as CASSPGAGPGTQYF.